The source of this TCR beta chain is a study of T cell responses to AZD1222 COVID-19 vaccine. General study findings and limits: Baseline serology detected seropositivity in only six AZD1222 recipients.

The method was immunoSEQ multiplex PCR; TCRdb's version includes in-frame clones alone and lacks a portion of them. In the table there are 80,000 or so clones, about nine tenths of which are singletons. Per the germline V gene, CDR1 is WSHSY and CDR2 is SAAADI. V gave up 0 bases and J gave up 6 bases, with 14 bases separating them. The length of the CDR3 is 15 residues. Timing groups of about 4 and about 12 weeks for second doses were pooled. A note on this clone: As yet, its antigen is unknown.

The sequence was collected from an adult who received the AZD1222 COVID-19 vaccine. This sequence joins TRBV10-2 and TRBJ1-1, with a possible D match to TRBD1 (6 bases). Sequencing was performed on peripheral blood, taken 28 days after the second AZD1222 dose. In DNA, the CDR3 is TGCGCCAGCAGTGAGTCAGACGGAAGGGGGGCTGAAGCTTTCTTT. Amino acid sequence: CASSESDGRGAEAFF.